The 20 T cell receptor beta chains reported below all come from one sample, sequenced in a study of post-analysis software for immune sequencing data. Study-wide points: Roughly 5 TRBV segments (TRBV5-6, TRBV5-1 and TRBV20-1 among them) occurred more frequently in patients than in controls.

No antigen is known for these receptors. cDNA libraries of TCR beta carried unique molecular identifiers. MiXCR was run by TCRdb on the PCR reads, yielding one entry per CDR3 protein. Of about 770,000 distinct CDR3 sequences detected, around 42% appear once; the ten largest clones hold roughly 4.9%. The source material was blood. These receptor sequences come from a girl aged 10 to 17 with multiple sclerosis.

The table lists this clonotype with a few counts. The chain recombines TRBV20-1 with TRBJ2-7; D may be TRBD1 or TRBD2 (5 bases each). CDR3 length: 16 residues. V was clipped by 5 bases and J by 3 bases, with 23 bases between them. CDR1 is DFQATT, CDR2 SNEGSKA, per germline (reference sequence). The CDR3 DNA reads as TGCAGTGCTCCGGGACCTCAGAGAGTTTTTGACTACGAGCAGTACTTC. It is translated as CSAPGPQRVFDYEQYF.

The rearrangement joins TRBV12-3 or TRBV12-4 to TRBJ2-3; 7 nucleotides agree with TRBD1. V was pared by 6 bases and J by 3 bases, with 9 bases of the junction left unmatched. This CDR3 spans 15 amino acids. The CDR3 region is CASSADREGTDTQYF. CDR3 in DNA: TGTGCCAGCAGCGCAGACAGGGAAGGGACAGATACGCAGTATTTT.

This clonotype was observed a handful of times. V and J are TRBV7-9 and TRBJ2-5; TRBD2 matches at 7 bases. J was trimmed by 5 bases and V by 2 bases; bases with no gene match: 11. Germline lookup yields CDR1 SEHNR and CDR2 FQNEAQ (reference sequence). CDR3 length equals 16 residues. The chain's CDR3 is CASSLIIGGAGETQYF. The CDR3 region has the DNA TGTGCCAGCAGCTTAATTATAGGAGGAGCGGGGGAGACCCAGTACTTC. Filled out from reference TRBV7-9 and TRBJ2-5, the complete variable domain reads DTGVSQNPRHKITKRGQNVTFRCDPISEHNRLYWYRQTLGQGPEFLTYFQNEAQLEKSRLLSDRFSAERPKGSFSTLEIQRTEQGDSAMYLCASSLIIGGAGETQYFGPGTRLLVL.

This chain uses TRBV5-1 with TRBJ2-1; 7 nucleotides line up with TRBD2. Trimming cost V 3 bases and J 4 bases; bases outside gene matches: 7. The CDR3 spans 15 residues. The germline V gene encodes CDR1 SGHRS and CDR2 YFSETQ. CDR3 coding DNA: TGCGCCAGCAGCTCGGCGGGAGCGGATTACAATGAGCAGTTCTTC. It encodes CASSSAGADYNEQFF.

V gene TRBV20-1 combines with J gene TRBJ2-1; no clear D. V was cut by 2 bases and J by 2 bases, with 10 bases left in between. CDR1 and CDR2 (germline): DFQATT, SNEGSKA (reference sequence). The CDR3 is 14 residues long. The CDR3 loop reads CSARSALAYNEQFF. The CDR3 DNA reads as TGCAGTGCTAGATCGGCACTCGCCTACAATGAGCAGTTCTTC.

This clonotype appeared a few times. The chain employs TRBV7-9 and TRBJ1-5; no firm D call. Trimming pared 5 bases from V and 9 bases from J, leaving 23 bases between. Germline V lookup: CDR1 SEHNR, CDR2 FQNEAQ (reference sequence). The CDR3 is 16 residues long. CDR3 amino acids: CASSPAGYGLPSPQHF. CDR3 sequence (DNA): TGTGCCAGCAGCCCAGCAGGCTACGGGCTCCCATCGCCCCAGCATTTT. The complete variable domain, with remaining parts taken from reference TRBV7-9 and TRBJ1-5, reads DTGVSQNPRHKITKRGQNVTFRCDPISEHNRLYWYRQTLGQGPEFLTYFQNEAQLEKSRLLSDRFSAERPKGSFSTLEIQRTEQGDSAMYLCASSPAGYGLPSPQHFGDGTRLSIL.

This clonotype has only a few counts. The genes are TRBV18 and TRBJ2-4; D is undetermined. Matching the DNA end better, TRBJ2-7 makes the J call doubtful. Germline assignment: CDR1 KGHSH and CDR2 LQKENI. The CDR3 length is 17 residues. The CDR3 bases are TGTGCCAGCTCACCCTACGGATCCTTGGGTCTATCCTACGAGCAGTACTTC. Translation: CASSPYGSLGLSYEQYF.

CDR3 nucleotide sequence: TGCAGCGTTGTTCGAGGACTAGCGGTCTCCTACAATGAGCAGTTCTTC. This encodes CSVVRGLAVSYNEQFF. The chain links TRBV29-1 to TRBJ2-1, with TRBD2 matching over 10 bases. Germline lookup yields CDR1 SQVTM and CDR2 ANQGSEA. The V segment lost 4 bases and the J segment 0 bases; nucleotides outside the gene matches: 6. This CDR3 spans 16 amino acids.

This clonotype was detected only a few times. The V gene is TRBV5-1, the J gene TRBJ2-7; 9 bases are shared with TRBD1. Per germline, CDR1 SGHRS and CDR2 YFSETQ. The CDR3 is 14 amino acids. With 5 bases clipped from V and 5 bases from J, the junction kept 8 bases outside the gene matches. The CDR3 loop is CASSPGTGSHEQYF. The CDR3 DNA reads as TGCGCCAGCAGTCCCGGGACAGGGAGCCACGAGCAGTACTTC.

The chain joins TRBV7-2 to TRBJ2-3, with 8 bases lining up with TRBD2. V shed 4 bases, J shed 1 base, and the junction held 7 bases outside the gene matches. Germline loops: CDR1 SGHTA, CDR2 FQGNSA. The CDR3 contains 16 residues. The CDR3 loop reads CASSSILAVGTDTQYF. The CDR3 DNA reads TGTGCCAGCAGCTCGATACTAGCGGTTGGCACAGATACGCAGTATTTT.

The rearrangement uses TRBV6-5 and TRBJ2-7; 9 bases map to TRBD1. The DNA end lines up better with TRBJ2-5; the J call may be wrong. This CDR3 spans 16 amino acids. The germline V gene has CDR1 MNHEY and CDR2 SVGAGI. The CDR3 DNA is TGTGCCAGCAGAGGGACGACAGGGGGGATTGGGGAGACCCAGTACTTC. Amino acids: CASRGTTGGIGETQYF.

J is TRBJ2-1 and V is TRBV7-2; possible D gene TRBD2, 6 bases. The CDR3 covers 13 residues. Deletions cut 5 bases from V and 8 bases from J, with 13 bases between. Germline V gives CDR1 SGHTA, CDR2 FQGNSA. The CDR3 region has the DNA TGTGCCAGCAGCCTGGTGACTAGAGATGAGCAGTTCTTC. The encoded protein is CASSLVTRDEQFF.

The chain joins TRBV2 to TRBJ1-2; tentative D call: TRBD1 (6 bases). V lost 7 bases and J 5 bases, leaving 17 bases between the germline ends. The CDR3 contains 14 residues. Germline V gives CDR1 SNHLY, CDR2 FYNNEI. The CDR3 DNA reads as TGTGCCAGCACCAGTGAGGGGGTGACTTATGGCTACACCTTC. Protein product: CASTSEGVTYGYTF.

This clonotype was seen a handful of times. The V and J genes are TRBV7-8 and TRBJ2-6; D is ambiguous. V was trimmed by 7 bases and J by 0 bases, leaving 13 bases between them. The CDR3 is 16 amino acids. Germline CDR1 SGHVS, CDR2 FQNEAQ. The CDR3 region has the DNA TGTGCCAGCATCCAGACACCTCCCTCTGGGGCCAACGTCCTGACTTTC. The encoded protein is CASIQTPPSGANVLTF.

The rearrangement links TRBV13 to TRBJ1-1, with 7 bases aligning to TRBD1. Looked up from germline, CDR1 is PRHDT and CDR2 is FYEKMQ (reference sequence). The trim removed 5 bases at V and 5 bases at J, leaving 8 bases unmatched. The CDR3 spans 14 residues. CDR3 DNA: TGTGCCAGCAGCCGGACAGGCCTGCGGACTGAAGCTTTCTTT. Its protein product is CASSRTGLRTEAFF. The full variable domain, completed using reference TRBV13 and TRBJ1-1, is AAGVIQSPRHLIKEKRETATLKCYPIPRHDTVYWYQQGPGQDPQFLISFYEKMQSDKGSIPDRFSAQQFSDYHSELNMSSLELGDSALYFCASSRTGLRTEAFFGQGTRLTVV.

The chain links TRBV7-2 to TRBJ1-2; D ambiguous. The CDR3 totals 14 residues. Germline V lookup: CDR1 SGHTA, CDR2 FQGNSA. Trimming pared 7 bases from V and 8 bases from J, leaving 20 bases between. The CDR3 region is CASNQDGLLRGYTF. In DNA, the CDR3 is TGTGCCAGCAACCAAGATGGGCTCCTTCGGGGCTACACCTTC.

This clonotype came up a few times. The chain is built from TRBV15 and TRBJ2-4; D is undetermined. The better agreement between TRBJ2-7 and the DNA end casts doubt on the J call. This CDR3 is 13 amino acids long. From germline, CDR1 is LNHNV and CDR2 YYDKDF (reference sequence). CDR3 sequence reads: CATSRDGDYEQYF. Here the CDR3 DNA reads TGTGCCACCAGCAGAGATGGGGACTACGAGCAGTACTTC.

This clonotype was recorded a few times. The chain combines TRBV4-3 with TRBJ2-1, with 7 bases lining up with TRBD2. V was clipped by 0 bases and J by 2 bases; unmatched bases: 7. Germline V lookup: CDR1 LGHNA, CDR2 YSLEER. This CDR3 has 17 amino acids. CDR3 sequence (DNA): TGCGCCAGCAGCCAAGAGATAAGCGGGGTGGCCTACAATGAGCAGTTCTTC. This gives the protein CASSQEISGVAYNEQFF.

The rearrangement joins TRBV7-6 to TRBJ2-5, with D hard to call. The CDR3 is 13 amino acids. CDR1 and CDR2 from the germline V gene are SGHVS and FNYEAQ. V lost 4 bases and J 11 bases, leaving 17 bases between the germline ends. CDR3 in DNA: TGTGCCAGCAGCTCATACTCGACATATAAGCAGTACTTC. It codes for CASSSYSTYKQYF.

The chain has TRBV7-3 and TRBJ2-1; TRBD1 agrees at 9 bases. CDR1 and CDR2 from the germline V gene are SGHTA and FQGTGA. CDR3 length equals 14 residues. Trimming removed 5 bases from V and 8 bases from J; junction bases left unmatched: 7. The CDR3 coding sequence is TGTGCCAGCAGCCTCTCGACAGGGGGTTATGAGCAGTTCTTC. Amino acids: CASSLSTGGYEQFF.